Below are 2 T cell receptor beta chains sequenced from a single sample in a study of CXCR3-negative and CXCR3-positive naive CD8 T cells. Libraries of TRB cDNA were made by 5' RACE and carried UMIs. TCRdb re-called the 5' RACE reads, yielding one record per CDR3 amino acid sequence without DNA. In total, the table holds about 41,000 distinct CDR3 sequences. The sequencing input was naive CXCR3- CD8+ T cells from blood. Subset specified: CD45RO-CCR7+CD27+CD95- naive CD8+ T cells lacking CXCR3 (TNR3-). The receptors derive from a human donor in good health. Some clones in this sample may be carry-over from other donors' samples.

The V and J genes are TRBV7-2 and TRBJ2-1. This CDR3 is built from 13 residues. Germline CDR1 reads SGHTA; CDR2 reads FQGNSA. CDR3 loop: CASSLILHNEQFF.

The rearrangement links TRBV29-1 to TRBJ2-1; TCRdb indicates TRBD1, and absent DNA this call remains unverified. CDR1 and CDR2 from the germline V gene are SQVTM and ANQGSEA. CDR3 size: 16 residues. The CDR3 spells CSVEDELDRDDNEQFF.